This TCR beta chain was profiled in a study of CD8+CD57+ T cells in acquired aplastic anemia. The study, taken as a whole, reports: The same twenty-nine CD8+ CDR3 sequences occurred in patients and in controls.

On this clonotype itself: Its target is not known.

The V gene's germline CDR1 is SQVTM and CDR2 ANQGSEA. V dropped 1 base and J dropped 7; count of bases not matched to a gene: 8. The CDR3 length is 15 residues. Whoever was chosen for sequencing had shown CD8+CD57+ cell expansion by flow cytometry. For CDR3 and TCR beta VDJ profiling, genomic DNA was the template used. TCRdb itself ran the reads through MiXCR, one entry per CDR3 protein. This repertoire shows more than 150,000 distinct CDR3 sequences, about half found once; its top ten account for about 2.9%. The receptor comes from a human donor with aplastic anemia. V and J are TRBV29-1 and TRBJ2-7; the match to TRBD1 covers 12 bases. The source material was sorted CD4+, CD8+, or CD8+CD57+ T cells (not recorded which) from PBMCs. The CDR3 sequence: CSVEVSGQGAREQYF. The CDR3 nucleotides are TGCAGCGTTGAAGTCTCGGGACAGGGGGCGAGGGAGCAGTACTTC.